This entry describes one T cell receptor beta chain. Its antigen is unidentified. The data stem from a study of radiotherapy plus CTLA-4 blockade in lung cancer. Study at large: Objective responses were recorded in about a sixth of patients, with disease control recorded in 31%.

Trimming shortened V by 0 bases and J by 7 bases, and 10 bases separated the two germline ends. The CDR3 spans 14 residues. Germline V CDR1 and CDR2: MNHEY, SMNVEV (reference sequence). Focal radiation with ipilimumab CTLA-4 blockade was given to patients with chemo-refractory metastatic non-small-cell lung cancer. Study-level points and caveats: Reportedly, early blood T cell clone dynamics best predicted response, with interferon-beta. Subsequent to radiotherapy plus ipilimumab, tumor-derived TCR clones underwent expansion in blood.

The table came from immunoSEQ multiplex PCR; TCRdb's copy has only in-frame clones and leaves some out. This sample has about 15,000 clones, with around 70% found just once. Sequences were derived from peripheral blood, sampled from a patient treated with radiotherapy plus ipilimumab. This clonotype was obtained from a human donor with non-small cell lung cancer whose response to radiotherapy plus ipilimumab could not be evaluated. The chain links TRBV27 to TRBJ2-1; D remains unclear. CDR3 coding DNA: TGTGCCAGCAGTTTATCGGCCACAATAAATGAGCAGTTCTTC. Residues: CASSLSATINEQFF.